This TCR beta chain was sequenced during a study of shared clonotypes between healthy human individuals. Germline assignment: CDR1 MDHEN and CDR2 SYDVKM. The length of the CDR3 is 15 residues. V lost 2 bases to trimming and J lost 6 bases, with 16 bases between them. The study drew all its donors from Caucasian adults living in Nashville, Tennessee. TCRdb keeps only in-frame clones here, not all; method: immunoSEQ multiplex PCR. The data show around 2.5 million clones, approximately 93% seen once. Material for sequencing was naive CD4+ T cells from PBMCs. The subset is: CD45RA+ positively selected. The chain employs TRBV28 and TRBJ1-2, with D possibly matching TRBD1 (5 bases). This receptor was taken from a young man in good health. Some clones in this sample may be carry-over from other donors' samples. The CDR3 region is CASSLRSRVSNGYTF. CDR3 coding DNA: TGTGCCAGCAGTTTACGAAGCAGGGTATCTAATGGCTACACCTTC.